This T cell receptor (beta chain) was sequenced for a study of blood T cell repertoires in COVID-19 (dated by TCRdb to the early 2020s). About the full investigation: The collaborator samples originated in the United States, Italy and Spain and spanned the acute and convalescent phases of COVID-19. The prospective study material was composed of cDNA or gDNA derived from T cells, B-cell-depleted T cells, or PBMCs. The dataset comprised deeply sampled blood TCRbeta repertoires from subjects exposed to, actively infected with, or recovered from COVID-19. The repertoires were made available in a free public database intended to serve as a resource for research on the immune response to SARS-CoV-2. The samples were drawn from the first 160 participants of the ongoing ImmuneRACE study and from some 1,300 subjects provided by 6 global collaborators. Nearly every sample came with metadata listing a de-identified subject ID, COVID-19 status, age in years and sex. Where available, HLA class I and class II types were obtained from metadata supplied by the sample provider rather than from assay-based typing.

The immunoSEQ Assay, a bias-controlled multiplex PCR, was used to amplify TCRbeta CDR3 regions from genomic DNA. The study's own analysis went as follows. The number of nucleated cells in each sample was estimated from the amplification of reference gene primers within the assay. Sequence reads were collapsed and filtered to measure the absolute abundance of every unique TCRbeta CDR3 rearrangement. For each sample, productive Simpson clonality was calculated as the square root of Simpson's diversity index over productive rearrangements. TCRdb obtained this table from immuneACCESS and retained in-frame rearrangements with V and J assigned. These tables miss some clones; where compared with another copy, unresolved V genes account for less than half of the shortfall, and the remainder is unexplained. V, J and clone size derive from that table, while D and trimming were established from the DNA sequence. The sample profile shows around 160,000 clones; roughly 86% of them were found once. Jointly, the top ten make up 2.3% of the sample.

Concerning this clone: The antigen it binds to is not known. The record has no base qualities; no much larger clone is one base away.

Ends trimmed: V by 0 bases, J by 4 bases; bases unmatched to a gene: 17. From the germline V gene, CDR1 is LGHNA and CDR2 is YSLEER. The CDR3, cysteine through phenylalanine, is 20 amino acids long. Of the read, only the CDR3 DNA is kept; its 60 bases are in frame from base 1. General conclusions and limits of the study: The amount of clinical and demographic metadata varied by source and participant and was provided uncurated.

Collaborating institutions collected whole blood in K2EDTA tubes following their own protocols. Collaborator samples were shipped for TCRbeta analysis as frozen whole blood, isolated PBMCs, or DNA extracted from either sample type. The rearrangement combines TRBV4-3 with TRBJ2-3, with 9 bases aligning to TRBD2. The source material was peripheral blood. This TCR derives from a human donor in a cohort sampled during active COVID-19. This receptor carries the CDR3 CASSQDLSSGAIISPDTQYF. The bases read TGCGCCAGCAGCCAAGATTTGTCTAGCGGGGCGATCATCAGCCCAGATACGCAGTATTTT.